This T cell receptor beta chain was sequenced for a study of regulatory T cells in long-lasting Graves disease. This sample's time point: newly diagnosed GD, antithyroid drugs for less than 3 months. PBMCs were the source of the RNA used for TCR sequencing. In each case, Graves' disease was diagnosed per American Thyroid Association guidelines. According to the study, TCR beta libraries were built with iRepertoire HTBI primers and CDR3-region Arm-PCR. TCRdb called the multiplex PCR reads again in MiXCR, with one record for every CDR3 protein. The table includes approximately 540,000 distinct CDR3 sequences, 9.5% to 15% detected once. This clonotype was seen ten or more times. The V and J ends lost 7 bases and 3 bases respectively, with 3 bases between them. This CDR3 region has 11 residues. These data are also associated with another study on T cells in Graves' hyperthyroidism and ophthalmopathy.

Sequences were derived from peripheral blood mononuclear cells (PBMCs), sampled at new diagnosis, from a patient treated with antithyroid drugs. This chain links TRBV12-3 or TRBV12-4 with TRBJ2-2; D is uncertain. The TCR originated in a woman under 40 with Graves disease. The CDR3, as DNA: TGTGCCAGCACCCACACCGGGGAGCTGTTTTTT. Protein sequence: CASTHTGELFF.